The entry that follows covers one T cell receptor (beta chain) sequence. Its target antigen remains unknown. Per-base quality was not reported, and no clone a single base away is much larger than it. TCR beta libraries were generated from genomic DNA with the immunoSEQ kit, following the manufacturer's recommendations. Library preparation used a first multiplex PCR with proprietary primers, then a second PCR adding unique barcodes, with bead cleanups after each round. A kit-provided positive control reaction and a negative control reaction were included in every sample batch. The final libraries underwent checking on an Agilent 4200 TapeStation D1000 ScreenTape, volumetric pooling, and quantification by qPCR. Sequencing was performed on an Illumina NextSeq500 with a MidOutput 150-cycle cartridge, and 156 Read1 and 15 Index1 cycles were run with kit custom primers. The pooled library was loaded at around 0.98 pM, with a roughly 21% PhiX control spiked in. From the authors' description of their analysis: The vendor-processed data were analyzed in R, and a clonotype was defined as all T cells that share the same CDR3 nucleotide sequence. For clone abundance analyses, frequencies were normalized to the 10,000 most abundant clones per sample. Public T cell clones, which averaged fewer than five per sample, were removed prior to analysis. An abundance difference of at least 32-fold between compartments was the criterion for calling clonotypes tumor-enriched or baseline blood-enriched. A beta-binomial differential abundance model was used to identify clonotypes that were expanded or contracted between blood time points. Tumor-blood repertoire similarity was measured with the Baroni-Urbani and Buser coefficient, and group comparisons used two-tailed Wilcoxon tests in R. Here the immuneACCESS table is served through TCRdb, limited to in-frame sequences with V and J called. Missing clones are a known gap in these copies; in checked studies unresolved V genes cover under half, and the rest lacks a known reason. The DNA gave D and trimming, while V, J and clone size come from that table. This sample comprises 100,000 to 150,000 clones, more than 80% of them detected only once. The ten largest clonotypes hold around 2% of the sample.

The sample comes from a study of radiation and T cells in renal cell carcinoma (dated by TCRdb to about 2020). The study in broad terms: The samples were obtained from a clinical trial, where primary renal cell carcinomas were treated with 15 Gy stereotactic body radiation therapy and then removed by nephrectomy 4 weeks afterward. TCR beta sequencing covered 50 to 55 samples in total, comprising approximately 25 tumors and roughly 27 peripheral blood samples. Across all 50 or so samples, more than 4,000,000 unique CDR3 nucleotide sequences, encoding 2,658,974 unique CDR3 amino acid sequences, were identified.

From the cysteine through the phenylalanine, the CDR3 covers 12 amino acids. CDR3 DNA only is kept here, 36 bases in frame from base 1. Trimming accounts for 10 bases at V and 5 bases at J, while the number of junction bases matched to no gene is 2. Via the germline V gene (reference sequence), CDR1 is LNHDA and CDR2 SQIVND. The intended sense of this specimen's time point label: blood 2 weeks post-SBRT. According to the study, the label for this sample's treatment or condition signals: 15 Gy SBRT to primary tumor, nephrectomy 4 weeks later. To follow tumor-enriched clonotypes, serial peripheral blood was collected from radiation-treated patients at baseline and at 2 weeks and 4 weeks after SBRT. All patients had renal cell carcinoma with clear cell pathology. The QIAamp DNA Blood Mini Kit (Qiagen) was used to prepare genomic DNA for TCR sequencing. The analyses included only samples that passed all quality control checks.

The paper as a whole reports these results and caveats: Effects of radiation dose or scheduling on the TCR repertoire could not be addressed with the single-armed trial design. An increase in top tumor clonotypes in blood was observed from baseline to 2 weeks post-radiation, followed by contraction by 4 weeks, which was taken to suggest transient expansion of tumor-resident clones. Because pretreatment tumor biopsies were not available, the study could not determine whether clonotypes were already present within the tumor at baseline. Changes in the blood repertoire were not tracked past 4 weeks after treatment.

The specimen was blood, collected from a patient whose treatment included radiotherapy and nephrectomy. The sequence links TRBV19 to TRBJ1-1; TRBD1 matches 12 bases in the middle. This receptor was taken from a woman aged 55-75 years with renal cell carcinoma. The CDR3 has the sequence CATGQGATEAFF. DNA sequence: TGTGCCACGGGACAGGGGGCAACTGAAGCTTTCTTT.